This TCR beta chain was sequenced for a study of blood T cells in healthy people across ages. General observations from the study: In long-lived donors, naive CD4+ cell counts and diversity exceeded those of aged donors.

This clonotype was counted at least ten times. Its antigen remains unidentified. PCR was performed a second time for 7 to 11 cycles using a sample-barcoded 5' primer and a J-beta primer mix. Using its own MiXCR run on the 5' RACE reads, TCRdb lists one record per CDR3 protein. The sample carries roughly 900,000 distinct CDR3 sequences, 25% to 35% recorded once. Trimming stripped 1 base from V and 2 bases from J, with 4 bases between. This CDR3 has 13 amino acids. Per germline, CDR1 KGHSH and CDR2 LQKENI. Whenever a sample was processed, at least 6 million PBMCs were isolated. Input material: blood. The clonotype comes from a woman over 75 in good health. The chain joins TRBV18 to TRBJ2-3; no clear D. As DNA, the CDR3 is TGTGCCAGCTCACCACGGGCCACAGATACGCAGTATTTT. Protein: CASSPRATDTQYF.